The 16 T cell receptor beta chains listed next were all sequenced from one sample in a study of glioma-infiltrating T cells after dendritic cell vaccination. Profiled with immunoSEQ multiplex PCR; TCRdb holds only in-frame clones, not every one. The table lists 100,000 or so clones, 85% to 90% of them singletons. The time point is: after dendritic cell vaccination, including at tumor progression/relapse. The sequencing here drew on blood, taken after dendritic cell vaccination. These receptors were taken from a human donor with glioblastoma.

The V call is TRBV29-1, the J call TRBJ2-1, with 7 bases aligning to TRBD1. The junction had 11 bases not matched to a gene; V was cut back by 4 bases and J by 5 bases. Germline V gene lookup returns CDR1 SQVTM and CDR2 ANQGSEA. The CDR3 has 15 amino acids. CDR3 sequence: CSVAKIRDSDNEQFF. The CDR3 DNA sequence: TGCAGCGTTGCCAAAATCCGGGACAGTGACAATGAGCAGTTCTTC.

The J gene is TRBJ2-2, the V gene TRBV11-2, with D perhaps matching TRBD2 (5 bases). This CDR3 is 17 amino acids long. Per germline, CDR1 SGHAT and CDR2 FQNNGV. Trimming cost V 0 bases and J 4 bases, with 15 bases left between them. CDR3 region: CASSLDPGVASTGELFF. The CDR3 bases are TGTGCCAGCAGCTTAGATCCCGGGGTAGCGTCCACCGGGGAGCTGTTTTTT.

The chain recombines TRBV7-9 with TRBJ2-5; D might be TRBD2 (5 bases). Trimming cost V 5 bases and J 5 bases, with 18 bases left between them. This CDR3 contains 15 residues. Germline assignment: CDR1 SEHNR and CDR2 FQNEAQ (reference sequence). The CDR3 nucleotides are TGTGCCAGCAGCCCGTCGGTGGGGAGAGGGGAGACCCAGTACTTC. Translating gives CASSPSVGRGETQYF.

This clone was recorded only once. The chain couples TRBV14 to TRBJ1-3; perhaps TRBD1 as D (5 bases). Trimming stripped 3 bases from V and 7 bases from J, with 13 bases between. This CDR3 is built from 14 residues. In germline, CDR1 is SGHDN, CDR2 FVKESK. DNA of the CDR3: TGTGCCAGCAGCCACCTGACAGATCTCAACACCATATATTTT. Translating gives CASSHLTDLNTIYF.

The J gene is TRBJ2-5, the V gene TRBV27; 10 bases are a match to TRBD2. The CDR3 consists of 16 residues. CDR1 and CDR2 from the germline V gene are MNHEY and SMNVEV (reference sequence). V dropped 4 bases and J dropped 5; count of bases not matched to a gene: 10. The CDR3 DNA reads as TGTGCCAGCAGTTCCTCACTAGCGGGAACGAGGGAGACCCAGTACTTC. Its protein product is CASSSSLAGTRETQYF.

The rearrangement links TRBV7-9 to TRBJ2-1; 9 bases match TRBD1. The CDR3 has 19 amino acids. Germline CDR1 reads SEHNR; CDR2 reads FQNEAQ (reference sequence). The trim removed 2 bases at V and 2 bases at J, leaving 13 bases unmatched. The CDR3 sequence: CASSLPTGGAGTTYNEQFF. Written as DNA, the CDR3 is TGTGCCAGCAGCTTACCGACAGGGGGTGCGGGAACGACCTACAATGAGCAGTTCTTC.

The genes are TRBV29-1 and TRBJ2-7, with 9 bases that match TRBD1. Trimming at V came to 6 bases and at J to 5 bases, leaving 11 bases not matched to a gene. Germline lookup yields CDR1 SQVTM and CDR2 ANQGSEA. The CDR3 has 14 residues. The CDR3 reads CSVRTGTGPHEQYF. As DNA, the CDR3 is TGCAGCGTAAGGACCGGGACAGGGCCCCACGAGCAGTACTTC.

This chain links TRBV4-1 with TRBJ1-6; D possibly corresponds to TRBD1 (5 bases). V dropped 0 bases and J dropped 6 bases, with 9 bases sitting between them. CDR3 length: 15 residues. In germline, CDR1 is MGHRA, CDR2 YSYEKL. The CDR3 region has the DNA TGCGCCAGCAGCCAAGATCAAGACAGTAATTCACCCCTCCACTTT. Its protein is CASSQDQDSNSPLHF.

The chain combines TRBV4-1 with TRBJ2-4; D uncertain. The CDR3 runs 14 residues. The germline gives CDR1 MGHRA, CDR2 YSYEKL. The germline V and J ends were trimmed by 6 bases and 0 bases, with 9 bases remaining between them. CDR3 nucleotides: TGCGCCAGCAGTCCAACTCTAGCCAAAAACATTCAGTACTTC. Translation gives CASSPTLAKNIQYF.

The chain couples TRBV7-9 to TRBJ1-3; possible D gene TRBD1, 5 bases. V was clipped by 5 bases and J by 0 bases, with 23 bases between them. The CDR3 runs to 19 residues. The germline V gene has CDR1 SEHNR and CDR2 FQNEAQ (reference sequence). The CDR3 DNA reads TGTGCCAGCAGCCTACCCGGGACTGAGACGTACTCCTCTGGAAACACCATATATTTT. It translates to CASSLPGTETYSSGNTIYF. The full variable domain, rest sourced from reference TRBV7-9 and TRBJ1-3, is DTGVSQNPRHKITKRGQNVTFRCDPISEHNRLYWYRQTLGQGPEFLTYFQNEAQLEKSRLLSDRFSAERPKGSFSTLEIQRTEQGDSAMYLCASSLPGTETYSSGNTIYFGEGSWLTVV.

This chain connects TRBV5-1 to TRBJ2-7; 8 bases map to TRBD1. J lost 0 bases, V lost 4 bases, and 3 bases had no gene match. The CDR3 runs to 14 residues. Germline lookup yields CDR1 SGHRS and CDR2 YFSETQ. Here the CDR3 reads CASSADRASYEQYF. The CDR3 DNA reads as TGCGCCAGCAGCGCGGACAGGGCCTCCTACGAGCAGTACTTC.

The chain uses TRBV6-1 and TRBJ2-7, with a weak D call TRBD1 (5 bases). This CDR3 is 15 amino acids long. Germline-derived CDR1 and CDR2 are MNHNS and SASEGT. The V end lost 2 bases, the J end lost 4 bases, and 15 bases lay between the germline ends. CDR3 DNA: TGTGCCAGCAGTGAATTAGGGGTCCAATTATACGAGCAGTACTTC. Amino acids: CASSELGVQLYEQYF.

The J gene is TRBJ2-1, the V gene TRBV5-1; 8 nucleotides match TRBD1. Trimming at V came to 2 bases and at J to 7 bases, leaving 5 bases not matched to a gene. The CDR3 consists of 14 residues. In germline, CDR1 is SGHRS, CDR2 YFSETQ. Here the CDR3 DNA reads TGCGCCAGCAGCTTACAGGGGGGCCTAAATGAGCAGTTCTTC. Encoded protein: CASSLQGGLNEQFF. The full variable domain, in which reference TRBV5-1 and TRBJ2-1 provide the parts outside the CDR3, is KAGVTQTPRYLIKTRGQQVTLSCSPISGHRSVSWYQQTPGQGLQFLFEYFSETQRNKGNFPGRFSGRQFSNSRSEMNVSTLELGDSALYLCASSLQGGLNEQFFGPGTRLTVL.

The V and J genes are TRBV5-1 and TRBJ1-6; no clear D gene. The germline CDR1 and CDR2 sequences are SGHRS and YFSETQ. V was cut by 0 bases and J by 7 bases, with 11 bases left in between. There are 15 residues in the CDR3. CDR3 nucleotides: TGCGCCAGCAGCTTGGGGCAATTCAGGAATTCACCCCTCCACTTT. It codes for CASSLGQFRNSPLHF.

The gene calls are TRBV27 and TRBJ2-5; 13 bases map to TRBD2. CDR1 is MNHEY, CDR2 SMNVEV, per germline (reference sequence). V shed 4 bases and J 2 bases; nucleotides not matched to a gene: 7. CDR3 size: 17 residues. CDR3 sequence: CASSWGRGLAGQETQYF. CDR3 DNA sequence: TGTGCCAGCAGTTGGGGTCGGGGACTAGCGGGGCAAGAGACCCAGTACTTC.

The chain recombines TRBV30 with TRBJ2-2; perhaps TRBD2 as D (6 bases). Trimming cost V 2 bases and J 0 bases, with 13 bases left between them. The germline V gene encodes CDR1 GTSNPN and CDR2 SVGIG (reference sequence). This CDR3 is 16 amino acids long. DNA for the CDR3: TGTGCCTGGAGTCCCCCCCCGGGAGCGAACACCGGGGAGCTGTTTTTT. This sequence encodes CAWSPPPGANTGELFF. Full variable domain (missing parts from reference TRBV30 and TRBJ2-2): SQTIHQWPATLVQPVGSPLSLECTVEGTSNPNLYWYRQAAGRGLQLLFYSVGIGQISSEVPQNLSASRPQDRQFILSSKKLLLSDSGFYLCAWSPPPGANTGELFFGEGSRLTVL.